This is a list of T cell receptor beta chains from one sample in a study of blood T cell repertoires in COVID-19. Clones were sequenced by immunoSEQ multiplex PCR, and TCRdb holds only the in-frame ones, with some missing. This table holds about 76,000 clones, about 86% found once. The specimen was peripheral blood. Receptor source: a human donor in a cohort sampled during active COVID-19. CDR3s include the opening cysteine and the closing phenylalanine or tryptophan. A D gene is named only where the DNA matches it firmly. Clone size is not always given. Where it is, it says once, few, many or a class for expanded clones.

TRBJ1-6,TRBV27,16,TRBD1,.,CASSLYLGGANSPLHF,TGTGCCAGCAGTTTGTATCTAGGGGGCGCTAATTCACCCCTCCACTTT
TRBJ1-2,TRBV27,13,TRBD1,.,CASSLGTGYEDTF,TGTGCCAGCAGTTTAGGGACAGGGTACGAGGACACCTTC
TRBJ1-5,TRBV28,15,.,few,CASSFRQGGNQPQHF,TGTGCCAGCAGTTTTCGGCAGGGTGGCAATCAGCCCCAGCATTTT
TRBJ1-2,TRBV15,15,TRBD1,.,CATSRDNTGGVFHTF,TGTGCCACCAGCAGAGATAACACAGGGGGGGTGTTTCACACCTTC
TRBJ2-2,TRBV24-1,15,.,.,CATAKGGQLTGELFF,TGTGCCACCGCCAAGGGCGGACAGCTCACCGGGGAGCTGTTTTTT
TRBJ2-2,TRBV5-1,16,TRBD2,.,CASSLRAGKGTGELFF,TGCGCCAGCAGCTTGAGAGCGGGGAAGGGGACCGGGGAGCTGTTTTTT
TRBJ1-6,TRBV13,12,.,.,CASSSTGSPLHF,TGTGCCAGCAGCTCCACAGGTTCACCCCTCCACTTT
TRBJ1-2,TRBV2,13,.,.,CASMGQGQRGYTF,TGTGCCAGCATGGGGCAGGGGCAGAGGGGCTACACCTTC
TRBJ1-2,TRBV5-6,11,.,.,CASSVGGGYTF,TGTGCCAGCAGCGTAGGGGGTGGCTACACCTTC
TRBJ2-1,TRBV4-1,16,TRBD2,.,CASSQSSSGAYNEQFF,TGCGCCAGCAGCCAATCTTCTAGCGGGGCTTACAATGAGCAGTTCTTC
TRBJ2-2,TRBV5-4,15,TRBD1,.,CASSFRDSNTGELFF,TGTGCCAGCAGCTTCCGGGACAGCAACACCGGGGAGCTGTTTTTT
TRBJ1-5,TRBV7-9,14,TRBD1,few,CASSRDRGDQPQHF,TGTGCCAGCAGCCGCGACAGGGGTGATCAGCCCCAGCATTTT
TRBJ2-1,TRBV19,15,TRBD2,.,CASSATSGGAREQFF,TGTGCCAGTAGTGCGACTAGCGGGGGGGCACGAGAGCAGTTCTTC
TRBJ2-5,TRBV6-2/TRBV6-3,13,.,.,CASSWGVQETQYF,TGTGCCAGCAGTTGGGGGGTTCAAGAGACCCAGTACTTC
TRBJ1-1,TRBV13,15,.,.,CASSFIGLGATEAFF,TGTGCCAGCAGCTTCATAGGTTTGGGGGCCACTGAAGCTTTCTTT
TRBJ2-3,TRBV19,15,.,.,CASRPQGTSTDTQYF,TGTGCCAGCCGTCCCCAGGGAACTAGCACAGATACGCAGTATTTT
TRBJ2-7,TRBV19,13,.,.,CASRTGNPYEQYF,TGTGCCAGTAGAACAGGGAACCCCTACGAGCAGTACTTC
TRBJ2-5,TRBV6-5,16,TRBD2,few,CASSYSMGGYRETQYF,TGTGCCAGCAGTTACTCGATGGGGGGGTACCGAGAGACCCAGTACTTC
TRBJ1-6,TRBV18,14,.,.,CASSPQGSNSPLHF,TGTGCCAGCTCACCGCAGGGCAGCAATTCACCCCTCCACTTT
TRBJ2-1,TRBV7-9,16,TRBD2,.,CASSTATSGALGEQFF,TGTGCCAGCAGCACCGCGACTAGCGGGGCCTTGGGTGAGCAGTTCTTC
TRBJ2-7,TRBV7-2,14,.,.,CASSLAGRGGEQYF,TGTGCCAGCAGCTTAGCGGGCAGAGGGGGCGAGCAGTACTTC
TRBJ2-7,TRBV27,13,.,.,CASSPQGFYEQYF,TGTGCCAGCAGCCCACAGGGATTCTACGAGCAGTACTTC
TRBJ1-1,TRBV7-9,16,TRBD1,.,CASSPGQGRLNTEAFF,TGTGCCAGCAGTCCGGGACAGGGAAGATTGAACACTGAAGCTTTCTTT
TRBJ2-7,TRBV5-8,15,TRBD2,.,CASRLTSGGPQEQYF,TGTGCCAGCAGATTGACTAGCGGGGGCCCCCAGGAGCAGTACTTC
TRBJ2-1,TRBV9,15,TRBD2,.,CASSRRLAGYNEQFF,TGTGCCAGCAGCCGGAGACTAGCGGGGTACAATGAGCAGTTCTTC
TRBJ2-3,TRBV27,13,TRBD2,.,CASSPTSEDTQYF,TGTGCCAGCAGCCCGACTAGCGAAGATACGCAGTATTTT
TRBJ2-5,TRBV30,16,.,.,CAWSRSRFVVQETQYF,TGTGCCTGGAGTCGTAGTCGCTTTGTCGTTCAAGAGACCCAGTACTTC
TRBJ2-3,TRBV9,16,TRBD2,.,CASSVATSGVGDTQYF,TGTGCCAGCAGCGTAGCGACTAGCGGGGTTGGGGATACGCAGTATTTT
TRBJ2-1,TRBV7-2,15,TRBD2,once,CASRNTGTSANEQFF,TGTGCCAGCAGGAATACCGGGACTAGCGCGAATGAGCAGTTCTTC
TRBJ2-2,TRBV28,15,TRBD2,.,CASSPGGAAAGELFF,TGTGCCAGCAGTCCCGGGGGGGCGGCGGCGGGGGAGCTGTTTTTT
TRBJ1-2,TRBV7-9,14,.,few,CASSLTDSHYGYTF,TGTGCCAGCAGCTTAACGGACAGTCACTATGGCTACACCTTC
TRBJ2-7,TRBV7-9,18,.,.,CASSLVRDSISLPYEQYF,TGTGCCAGCAGCTTAGTGCGGGACAGTATTAGCCTCCCCTACGAGCAGTACTTC
TRBJ2-3,TRBV2,16,.,.,CASSDLSRGGTDTQYF,TGTGCCAGCAGTGACTTATCACGCGGCGGCACAGATACGCAGTATTTT
TRBJ2-1,TRBV19,14,.,.,CASSDRVGGNEQFF,TGTGCCAGTAGCGACAGAGTAGGGGGCAATGAGCAGTTCTTC
TRBJ2-2,TRBV6-1,15,.,.,CASSELSPGTGELFF,TGTGCCAGCAGTGAACTAAGTCCGGGGACCGGGGAGCTGTTTTTT
TRBJ2-3,TRBV7-2,15,TRBD2,.,CASSLRGGGTDTQYF,TGTGCCAGCAGCTTACGGGGGGGAGGAACAGATACGCAGTATTTT
TRBJ1-2,TRBV3-1/TRBV3-2,14,.,.,CASSQAGAAIGYTF,TGTGCCAGCAGCCAGGCAGGGGCTGCTATCGGCTACACCTTC
TRBJ1-1,TRBV28,13,TRBD1,.,CATRGQLNTEAFF,TGTGCCACCCGGGGACAGTTGAACACTGAAGCTTTCTTT